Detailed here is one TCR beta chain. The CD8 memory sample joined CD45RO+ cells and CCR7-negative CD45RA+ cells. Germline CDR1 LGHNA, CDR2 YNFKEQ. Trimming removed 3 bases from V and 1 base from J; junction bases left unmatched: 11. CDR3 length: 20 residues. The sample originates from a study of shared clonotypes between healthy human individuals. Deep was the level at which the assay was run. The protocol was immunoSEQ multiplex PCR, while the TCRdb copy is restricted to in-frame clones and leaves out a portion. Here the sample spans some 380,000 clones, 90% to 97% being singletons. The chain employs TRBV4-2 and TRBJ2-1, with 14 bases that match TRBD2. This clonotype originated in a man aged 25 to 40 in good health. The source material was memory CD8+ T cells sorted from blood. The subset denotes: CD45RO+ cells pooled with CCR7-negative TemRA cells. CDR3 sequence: CASSQYRTSGRRVSYNEQFF. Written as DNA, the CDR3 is TGTGCCAGCAGCCAGTACCGGACTAGCGGGAGGAGGGTTTCCTACAATGAGCAGTTCTTC.